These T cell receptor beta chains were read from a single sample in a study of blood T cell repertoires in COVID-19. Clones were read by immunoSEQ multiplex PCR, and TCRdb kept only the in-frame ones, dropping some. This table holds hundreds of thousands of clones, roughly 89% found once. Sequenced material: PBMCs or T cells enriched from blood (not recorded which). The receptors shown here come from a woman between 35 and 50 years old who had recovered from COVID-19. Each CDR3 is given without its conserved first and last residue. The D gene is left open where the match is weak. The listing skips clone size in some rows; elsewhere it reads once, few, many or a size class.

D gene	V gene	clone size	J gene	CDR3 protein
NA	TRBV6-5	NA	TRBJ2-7	ASSPPSSRPEQY
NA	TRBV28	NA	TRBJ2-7	ASSLSGGSGEQY
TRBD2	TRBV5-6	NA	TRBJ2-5	ASSLFREGLAQETQY
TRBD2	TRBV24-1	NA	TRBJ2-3	ATSGKTGREGTDTQY
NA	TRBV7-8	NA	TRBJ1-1	ASKPTVGGLQTEAF
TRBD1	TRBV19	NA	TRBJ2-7	ASSTTGTGSYEQY
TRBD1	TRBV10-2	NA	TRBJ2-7	ASSLTGQGDYEQY
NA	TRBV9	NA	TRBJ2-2	ASSVGTFTGELF
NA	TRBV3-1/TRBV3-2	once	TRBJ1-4	ASSSGSWNEKLF
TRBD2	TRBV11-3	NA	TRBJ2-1	ASSSGTSSEQF
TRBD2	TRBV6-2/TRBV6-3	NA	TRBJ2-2	ASSLLAGGNTGELF
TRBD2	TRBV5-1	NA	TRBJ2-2	ASSLAAGGPSPNTGELF
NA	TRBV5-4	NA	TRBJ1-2	ASSLIQVGGYT
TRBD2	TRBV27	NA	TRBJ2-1	ASSMASGLDNEQF
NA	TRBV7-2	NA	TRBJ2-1	ASSSQRGGYNEQF
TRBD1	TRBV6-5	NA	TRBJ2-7	ASRRQGNPYEQY
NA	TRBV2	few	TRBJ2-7	ASSDDFSYEQY
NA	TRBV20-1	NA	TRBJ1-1	SARVTAGAF
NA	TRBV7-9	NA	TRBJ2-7	ASRPGTAPYEQY
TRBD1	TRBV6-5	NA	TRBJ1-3	AVRGQISGNTIY
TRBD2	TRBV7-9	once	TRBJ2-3	ASSPTSGGGDTQY
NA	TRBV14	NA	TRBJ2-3	ASTLGGADTQY
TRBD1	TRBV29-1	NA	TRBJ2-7	SAGQGSYEQY
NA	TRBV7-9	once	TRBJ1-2	ASSFQRSWGYT
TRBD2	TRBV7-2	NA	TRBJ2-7	ASSLVTSGSLSYEQY
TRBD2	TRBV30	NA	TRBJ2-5	AWSVRREAQY
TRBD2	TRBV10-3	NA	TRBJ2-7	AISDGTSGIEQY
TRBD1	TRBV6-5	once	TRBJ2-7	ASTQGAGYEQY
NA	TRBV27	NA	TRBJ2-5	ASSRGQYQETQY
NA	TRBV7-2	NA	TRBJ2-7	ASSFLASGHSYEQY
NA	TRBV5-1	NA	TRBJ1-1	ASSLVAGIMNTEAF
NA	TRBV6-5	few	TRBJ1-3	ASSYSGSPSGNTIY
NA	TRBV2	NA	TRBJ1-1	ASRGQGVNTEAF
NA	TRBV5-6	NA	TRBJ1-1	ASSLDQYNTEAF
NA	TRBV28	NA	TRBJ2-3	ASSYGSTDTQY
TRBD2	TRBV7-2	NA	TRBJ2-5	ASSGAGGAGTQTQY
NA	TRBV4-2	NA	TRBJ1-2	ASSQEGQGPNFYGYT
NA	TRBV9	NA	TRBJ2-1	ASARVGSYNEQF
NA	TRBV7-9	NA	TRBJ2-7	ASSPGLSGSYEQY
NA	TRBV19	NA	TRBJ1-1	ASRPRENTEAF
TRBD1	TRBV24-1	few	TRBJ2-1	ATSDAGTGDHNEQF